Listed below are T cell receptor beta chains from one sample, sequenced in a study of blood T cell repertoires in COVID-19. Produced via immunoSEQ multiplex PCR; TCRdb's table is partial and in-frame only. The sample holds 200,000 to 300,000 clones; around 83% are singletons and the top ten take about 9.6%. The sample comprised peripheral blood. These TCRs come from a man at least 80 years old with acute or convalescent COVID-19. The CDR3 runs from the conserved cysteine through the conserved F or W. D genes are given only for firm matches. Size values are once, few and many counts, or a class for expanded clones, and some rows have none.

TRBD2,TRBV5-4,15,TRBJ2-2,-,TGTGCCAGCAGCCCTACTAGCGGGAGGGACGGGGAGCTGTTTTTT,CASSPTSGRDGELFF
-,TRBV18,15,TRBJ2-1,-,TGTGCCAGCTCACCGAGCCTTAGCTCCTACAATGAGCAGTTCTTC,CASSPSLSSYNEQFF
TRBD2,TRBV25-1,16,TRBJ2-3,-,TGTGCCAGCAGTACCATACTGCGGGAGGGGGCAGATACGCAGTATTTT,CASSTILREGADTQYF
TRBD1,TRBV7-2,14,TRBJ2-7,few,TGTGCCAGCAGCCCAGGGGGTTCCAGCTACGAGCAGTACTTC,CASSPGGSSYEQYF
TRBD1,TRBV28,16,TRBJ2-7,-,TGTGCCAGCAGTTCCCCCCCGGGACAGGGGGCATACGAGCAGTACTTC,CASSSPPGQGAYEQYF
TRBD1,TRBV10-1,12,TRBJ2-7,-,TGCGCCAGCAGTGAGGTGTGGGGACAGCTAAACTTC,CASSEVWGQLNF
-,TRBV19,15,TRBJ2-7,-,TGTGCCAGTAGTATAGCTCGAGGCCCTCTAAACGAGCAGTACTTC,CASSIARGPLNEQYF
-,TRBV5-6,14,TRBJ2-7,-,TGTGCCAGCAGCTTATCAGTCCGGGCCTACGAGCAGTACTTC,CASSLSVRAYEQYF
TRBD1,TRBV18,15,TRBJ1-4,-,TGTGCCAGCTCACCCCAGGGGGCGCGTGAGGAAAAACTGTTTTTT,CASSPQGAREEKLFF
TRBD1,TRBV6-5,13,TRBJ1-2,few,TGTGCCAGCAGAAGGGGACAGCGGTATGGCTACACCTTC,CASRRGQRYGYTF
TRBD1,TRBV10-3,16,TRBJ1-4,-,TGTGCCATCAGAAAGGGGGTAGGGGGCTCTGGTGAAAAACTGTTTTTT,CAIRKGVGGSGEKLFF
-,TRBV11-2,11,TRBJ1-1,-,TGTGCCAGCGGCCCACGGGGGGAGGCTTTCTTT,CASGPRGEAFF
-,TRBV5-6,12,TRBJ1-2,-,TGTGCCAGCAGCTTCGACAGAGATGGCTACACCTTC,CASSFDRDGYTF
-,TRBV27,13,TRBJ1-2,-,TGTGCCAGCAGTTTCAACAGAGACTATGGCTACACCTTC,CASSFNRDYGYTF
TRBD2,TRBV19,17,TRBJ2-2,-,TGTGCCAGTAGTATAAATTGGGGCGGGAGGAATGGCGGGGAGCTGTTTTTT,CASSINWGGRNGGELFF
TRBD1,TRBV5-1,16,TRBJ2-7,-,TGCGCCAGCAGCCGTTTTGACAGGGGAAGGTCCTACGAGCAGTACTTC,CASSRFDRGRSYEQYF
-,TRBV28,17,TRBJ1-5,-,TGTGCCAGCAGGCCTTACAGGGCCAGGGATAGCAATCAGCCCCAGCATTTT,CASRPYRARDSNQPQHF
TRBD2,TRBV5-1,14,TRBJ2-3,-,TGCGCCAGCAGCTCAAGGGGACTAGCGGGGCCCCAGTATTTT,CASSSRGLAGPQYF
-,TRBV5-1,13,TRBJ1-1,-,TGCGCCAGCAGCTTCACAGCTAACACTGAAGCTTTCTTT,CASSFTANTEAFF
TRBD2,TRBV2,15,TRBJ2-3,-,TGTGCCAGCAGGCATAGCGGGGGGTACACAGATACGCAGTATTTT,CASRHSGGYTDTQYF
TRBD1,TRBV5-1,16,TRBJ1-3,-,TGCGCCAGCAGCTTGGCGCCCGGGACAGTTGGAAACACCATATATTTT,CASSLAPGTVGNTIYF
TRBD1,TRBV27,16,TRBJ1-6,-,TGTGCCAGCACCGAACACAGGGGCACCTATAATTCACCCCTCCACTTT,CASTEHRGTYNSPLHF
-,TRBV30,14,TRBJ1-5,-,TGTGCCTGGAGTACAGGGTCCAAGAAGTGGCCCCAGCATTTT,CAWSTGSKKWPQHF
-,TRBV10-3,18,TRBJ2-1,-,TGTGCCATCAGTGAGTCGGGCAGGCAAGCTGCCAACTACAATGAGCAGTTCTTC,CAISESGRQAANYNEQFF